This paragraph reports one T cell receptor beta chain. The target antigen is unknown. This record comes from a study of STAT5B mutations in CD4+ large granular lymphocyte leukemia. Some clones are missing from TCRdb's copy, which holds only in-frame ones; the method was immunoSEQ multiplex PCR. The table records around 25,000 clones, about two thirds of them present only once. Overall study findings and caveats: 8/27 top patient clones versus 2/35 control clones were TRBV06-family. Higher CD4+ than CD8+ T-LGLL clonality might reflect small sample size.

Germline V gene sequence: CDR1 LGHNA, CDR2 YNFKEQ. The CDR3 spans 14 residues. V lost 0 bases to trimming and J lost 4 bases, with 9 bases between them. The J gene is TRBJ1-1, the V gene TRBV4-2; D is undetermined. The sequence came from a human donor in good health. Material for sequencing was CD4+ T cells from blood buffy coats. The CDR3 sequence is CASSQDSGGTEAFF. The CDR3 DNA reads as TGTGCCAGCAGCCAAGATTCGGGAGGCACTGAAGCTTTCTTT.